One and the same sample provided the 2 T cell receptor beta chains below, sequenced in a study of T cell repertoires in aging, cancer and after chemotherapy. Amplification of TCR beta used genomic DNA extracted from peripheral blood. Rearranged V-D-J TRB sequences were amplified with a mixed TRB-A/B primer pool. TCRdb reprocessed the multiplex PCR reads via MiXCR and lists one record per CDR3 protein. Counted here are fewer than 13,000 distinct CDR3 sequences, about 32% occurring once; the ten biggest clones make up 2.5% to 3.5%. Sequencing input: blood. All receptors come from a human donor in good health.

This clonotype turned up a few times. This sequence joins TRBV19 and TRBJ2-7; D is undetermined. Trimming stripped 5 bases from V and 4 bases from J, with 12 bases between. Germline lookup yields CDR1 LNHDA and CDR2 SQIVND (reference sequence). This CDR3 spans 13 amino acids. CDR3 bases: TGTGCCAGTAGTCCCACCATTTGGTACGAGCAGTACTTC. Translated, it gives CASSPTIWYEQYF.

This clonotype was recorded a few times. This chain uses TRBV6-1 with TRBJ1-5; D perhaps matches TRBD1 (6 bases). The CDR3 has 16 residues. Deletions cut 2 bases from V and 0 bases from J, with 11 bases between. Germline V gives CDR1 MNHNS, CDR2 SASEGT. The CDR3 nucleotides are TGTGCCAGCAGTGAACTCAGGGGCTATAGCAATCAGCCCCAGCATTTT. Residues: CASSELRGYSNQPQHF.